The 11 T cell receptor beta chains presented below share a single source sample, sequenced in a study of regulatory and conventional T cells in RAG deficiency. The table came from immunoSEQ multiplex PCR; TCRdb's copy has only in-frame clones and leaves some out. This repertoire shows 40,000 to 55,000 clones, around 89% found once; its top ten account for 0.51%. Genomic DNA came from blood conventional CD4+ T cells gated CD25-low CD127-high. The same specimen was also included in a second study, on regulatory T cells. That source reports: The PCR used 52 TRBV and 13 TRBJ primers.

The sequenced material came from CD4+ effector T cells sorted from blood. These receptors all stem from a human donor in good health.

The J gene is TRBJ2-6, the V gene TRBV14; D perhaps matches TRBD1 (6 bases). CDR1 is SGHDN, CDR2 FVKESK, per germline. Trimming removed 1 base at V and 0 bases at J, with 10 bases between. This CDR3 region has 17 residues. The CDR3 loop is CASSQGGLSSGANVLTF. CDR3 in DNA: TGTGCCAGCAGCCAAGGGGGGCTAAGCTCTGGGGCCAACGTCCTGACTTTC.

This clone was counted between two and nine times. V is TRBV7-9 and J is TRBJ1-4; D unclear. Germline-derived CDR1 and CDR2 are SEHNR and FQNEAQ (reference sequence). V lost 0 bases and J 0 bases, leaving 14 bases between the germline ends. The CDR3 extends over 18 amino acids. This chain's CDR3 is CASSLAGSGKATNEKLFF. DNA for the CDR3: TGTGCCAGCAGCTTAGCAGGGTCCGGGAAAGCAACTAATGAAAAACTGTTTTTT.

The J gene is TRBJ1-2, the V gene TRBV14; D may be TRBD1 (5 bases). The CDR3 has 14 amino acids. Germline CDR1 and CDR2: SGHDN and FVKESK. Trimming stripped 5 bases from V and 7 bases from J, with 17 bases between. In DNA, the CDR3 is TGTGCCAGCAGCGCCTCCAACATGGGGGGTGGCTACACCTTC. Residues: CASSASNMGGGYTF. The variable domain in full, with the rest retrieved from reference TRBV14 and TRBJ1-2, is EAGVTQFPSHSVIEKGQTVTLRCDPISGHDNLYWYRRVMGKEIKFLLHFVKESKQDESGMPNNRFLAERTGGTYSTLKVQPAELEDSGVYFCASSASNMGGGYTFGSGTRLTVV.

The rearrangement uses TRBV25-1 and TRBJ1-6; TRBD1 is a possible D gene (6 bases). Germline V gene sequence: CDR1 MGHDK, CDR2 SYGVNS. The V gene lost 5 bases and the J gene lost 9 bases, with 8 bases spanning the gap. The CDR3 is 12 residues long. The CDR3 sequence: CASSRGGSPLHF. DNA of the CDR3: TGTGCCAGCAGTCGAGGGGGTTCACCCCTCCACTTT.

This rearrangement joins TRBV9 to TRBJ1-1, with no clear D. The CDR3 runs 14 residues. The germline V and J ends were trimmed by 3 bases and 2 bases, with 11 bases remaining between them. Germline lookup yields CDR1 SGDLS and CDR2 YYNGEE. The CDR3 protein is CASSAQADNTEAFF. As DNA, the CDR3 is TGTGCCAGCAGCGCCCAAGCGGATAACACTGAAGCTTTCTTT.

The chain links TRBV2 to TRBJ1-2, with 9 bases fitting TRBD1. This CDR3 is 15 amino acids long. The J segment lost 6 bases and the V segment lost 5 bases, leaving 10 bases of the junction unmatched. Looked up from germline, CDR1 is SNHLY and CDR2 is FYNNEI. CDR3 nucleotides: TGTGCCAGCAGTATATTGGACAGGGGATCCAATGGCTACACCTTC. As protein: CASSILDRGSNGYTF.

V usage is TRBV6-5 and J usage is TRBJ2-1, with D uncertain. Germline CDR1 is MNHEY and CDR2 is SVGAGI. The CDR3 has 15 amino acids. Deletions cut 0 bases from V and 6 bases from J, with 12 bases between. CDR3 nucleotides: TGTGCCAGCAGTTACTCAGTCGAAGGTACCAATGAGCAGTTCTTC. Translating gives CASSYSVEGTNEQFF.

The chain combines TRBV28 with TRBJ1-3; the D is unclear. Germline values: CDR1 MDHEN, CDR2 SYDVKM. The CDR3 loop spans 14 amino acids. V lost 7 bases and J 0 bases, leaving 10 bases between the germline ends. CDR3 amino acids: CASMRYTSGNTIYF. The CDR3 region has the DNA TGTGCCAGCATGCGTTACACCTCTGGAAACACCATATATTTT.

V is TRBV2 and J is TRBJ2-1, with TRBD2 matching 16 bases. The CDR3 consists of 15 residues. The V segment lost 6 bases and the J segment 9 bases; nucleotides outside the gene matches: 5. Germline V gives CDR1 SNHLY, CDR2 FYNNEI. The CDR3 coding sequence is TGTGCCAGCAGGGGACTAGCGGGAGGGTTGGGTGAGCAGTTCTTC. It codes for CASRGLAGGLGEQFF. The full variable domain, with the rest looked up from reference TRBV2 and TRBJ2-1, is EPEVTQTPSHQVTQMGQEVILRCVPISNHLYFYWYRQILGQKVEFLVSFYNNEISEKSEIFDDQFSVERPDGSNFTLKIRSTKLEDSAMYFCASRGLAGGLGEQFFGPGTRLTVL.

The J gene is TRBJ1-1, the V gene TRBV2; possibly TRBD1 for D (5 bases). CDR3 length equals 17 residues. The V end was cut by 7 bases, the J end by 0 bases, with 21 bases between. CDR1 SNHLY and CDR2 FYNNEI come from the germline V gene. For the CDR3, the DNA is TGTGCCAGCAACGACAACGTCGGGGGTTTCGTGAACACTGAAGCTTTCTTT. Its translation is CASNDNVGGFVNTEAFF.

The chain has TRBV19 and TRBJ2-3; D possibly corresponds to TRBD1 (6 bases). The CDR3 is 16 amino acids. The germline V gene has CDR1 LNHDA and CDR2 SQIVND (reference sequence). V lost 7 bases and J 3 bases, leaving 20 bases between the germline ends. Written as DNA, the CDR3 is TGTGCCAGTACCGCGCAGGGCCTAAGGGGGACAGATACGCAGTATTTT. Translated: CASTAQGLRGTDTQYF. Combining the CDR3 with reference TRBV19 and TRBJ2-3 gives the whole variable domain DGGITQSPKYLFRKEGQNVTLSCEQNLNHDAMYWYRQDPGQGLRLIYYSQIVNDFQKGDIAEGYSVSREKKESFPLTVTSAQKNPTAFYLCASTAQGLRGTDTQYFGPGTRLTVL.